The 23 T cell receptor beta chains reported below all come from one sample, sequenced in a study of blood T cell repertoires in COVID-19 (dated by TCRdb to 2018 to 2021). Receptors were amplified or captured by the immunoSEQ multiplex PCR assay. TCRdb limited this immuneACCESS table to in-frame rearrangements with V and J called. A share of clones is missing; checked studies link under half to unresolved V genes, and the rest is unexplained. The sample data list approximately 180,000 clones, and about 91% of these were observed just once. The ten largest clones add up to approximately 2.5% of the sample. Sequencing input: PBMCs or T cells enriched from blood (not recorded which). Receptors were obtained from a woman aged 40 to 50 with acute COVID-19.

This chain joins TRBV2 and TRBJ2-5, with 11 bases lining up with TRBD2. The V gene's germline CDR1 is SNHLY and CDR2 FYNNEI. There are 17 residues in the CDR3. With 11 bases clipped from V and 2 bases from J, the junction kept 16 bases outside the gene matches. CDR3 amino acids: CAGTSGSTYPGQETQYF. CDR3 nucleotide sequence: TGTGCCGGTACTAGCGGGAGCACATACCCTGGGCAAGAGACCCAGTACTTC.

This clone showed up just a few times. J is TRBJ1-1 and V is TRBV27; D gene ambiguous. CDR1 and CDR2 (germline): MNHEY, SMNVEV (reference sequence). Trimming shortened V by 4 bases and J by 6 bases, and 15 bases separated the two germline ends. The CDR3 contains 14 residues. The CDR3 DNA sequence: TGTGCCAGCAGTTGGAGGAGGGCTAACTCTGAAGCTTTCTTT. This sequence encodes CASSWRRANSEAFF.

The chain uses TRBV6-2 or TRBV6-3 and TRBJ2-7, with 9 nucleotides matching TRBD1. The CDR3 runs to 16 residues. With 2 bases clipped from V and 6 bases from J, the junction kept 11 bases outside the gene matches. Germline V gene sequence: CDR1 MNHEY, CDR2 SVGEGT. CDR3 coding DNA: TGTGCCAGCAGTTACCTACAGGGGGCGCAAGGGGGCGAGCAGTACTTC. Translation: CASSYLQGAQGGEQYF.

The rearrangement uses TRBV25-1 and TRBJ2-7; tentative D call: TRBD2 (7 bases). Deletions cut 1 base from V and 2 bases from J, with 9 bases between. From germline, CDR1 is MGHDK and CDR2 SYGVNS. The CDR3 spans 14 residues. CDR3 nucleotides: TGTGCCAGCAGTGAATTAGGGGGGGCCTACGAGCAGTACTTC. This encodes CASSELGGAYEQYF.

This clone was detected a few times. The chain combines TRBV7-6 with TRBJ2-5, with D maybe TRBD1 (6 bases). Trimming shortened V by 0 bases and J by 5 bases, and 13 bases separated the two germline ends. The germline V gene encodes CDR1 SGHVS and CDR2 FNYEAQ. This CDR3 has 15 residues. The CDR3 sequence is CASSLAGQGWETQYF. Written as DNA, the CDR3 is TGTGCCAGCAGCTTAGCTGGGCAGGGGTGGGAGACCCAGTACTTC.

This chain links TRBV4-1 with TRBJ2-1; the match to TRBD2 covers 9 bases. Germline values: CDR1 MGHRA, CDR2 YSYEKL. The V gene end was trimmed by 4 bases and the J gene end by 3 bases; junction bases not matched to a gene: 13. The CDR3 is 18 amino acids. The CDR3 here is CASSPPRASGKNYNEQFF. The CDR3 bases are TGCGCCAGCAGCCCCCCCCGGGCTAGCGGGAAAAACTACAATGAGCAGTTCTTC.

This clone was counted once. The chain recombines TRBV27 with TRBJ1-2; the D is unclear. Germline V gene lookup returns CDR1 MNHEY and CDR2 SMNVEV (reference sequence). Trimming removed 4 bases at V and 2 bases at J, with 11 bases between. The CDR3 is 14 residues long. The CDR3 sequence is CASSSVAENYGYTF. The CDR3 region has the DNA TGTGCCAGCAGTTCCGTAGCTGAAAACTATGGCTACACCTTC.

V usage is TRBV11-2 and J usage is TRBJ2-1, with D possibly matching TRBD2 (5 bases). The CDR3 runs 17 residues. Germline V lookup: CDR1 SGHAT, CDR2 FQNNGV. With 0 bases removed from V and 1 base from J, the gap between germline ends came to 13 bases. CDR3 in amino acids: CASSLDLQRWSYNEQFF. The DNA of the CDR3 is TGTGCCAGCAGCTTAGATCTGCAGCGGTGGTCCTACAATGAGCAGTTCTTC.

V gene TRBV6-1 combines with J gene TRBJ2-7; D remains ambiguous. CDR3 length: 14 amino acids. Trimming left V 1 base short and J 2 bases short, with 9 bases between. Germline V gives CDR1 MNHNS, CDR2 SASEGT. The CDR3 region has the DNA TGTGCCAGCAGTGAAGATTCGAGGACCTACGAGCAGTACTTC. This gives the protein CASSEDSRTYEQYF.

The chain couples TRBV7-2 to TRBJ2-2; D might be TRBD2 (6 bases). Germline-derived CDR1 and CDR2 are SGHTA and FQGNSA. The CDR3 covers 12 residues. V was clipped by 7 bases and J by 5 bases, with 8 bases between them. In nucleotides, the CDR3 is TGTGCCAGCACCCGGGGGACCGGGGAGCTGTTTTTT. It encodes CASTRGTGELFF.

The J gene is TRBJ2-4, the V gene TRBV30, with D unresolved. This CDR3 is 13 amino acids long. Germline CDR1 is GTSNPN and CDR2 is SVGIG (reference sequence). Trimming removed 4 bases from V and 0 bases from J, with 7 bases in between. CDR3 DNA sequence: TGTGCCTGGAAATCATTAGCCAAAAACATTCAGTACTTC. It encodes CAWKSLAKNIQYF. The variable domain in full, completed from reference TRBV30 and TRBJ2-4, reads SQTIHQWPATLVQPVGSPLSLECTVEGTSNPNLYWYRQAAGRGLQLLFYSVGIGQISSEVPQNLSASRPQDRQFILSSKKLLLSDSGFYLCAWKSLAKNIQYFGAGTRLSVL.

This chain links TRBV3-1 (or the pseudogene TRBV3-2) with TRBJ2-5; 7 nucleotides agree with TRBD2. V shed 2 bases and J 2 bases; nucleotides not matched to a gene: 5. The CDR3 loop spans 15 amino acids. The germline gives CDR1 LGHDT, CDR2 YNNKEL (reference sequence). The DNA of the CDR3 is TGTGCCAGCAGCCAAAGAGCGGGGAAACAAGAGACCCAGTACTTC. Protein sequence: CASSQRAGKQETQYF.

This chain joins TRBV19 and TRBJ2-2; 9 bases agree with TRBD1. The germline CDR1 and CDR2 sequences are LNHDA and SQIVND (reference sequence). The CDR3 loop spans 15 amino acids. The V gene end was trimmed by 6 bases and the J gene end by 1 base; junction bases not matched to a gene: 3. The CDR3 sequence: CASRRTGVNTGELFF. Here the CDR3 DNA reads TGTGCCAGTAGGCGGACAGGGGTGAACACCGGGGAGCTGTTTTTT.

The V gene is TRBV24-1, the J gene TRBJ2-2, with TRBD1 identical over 10 bases. The germline V gene encodes CDR1 KGHDR and CDR2 SFDVKD. The J segment lost 13 bases and the V segment lost 3 bases, leaving 10 bases of the junction unmatched. CDR3 size: 15 residues. CDR3: CATSDPGQGPEGLFF. The CDR3 nucleotides are TGTGCCACCAGTGATCCGGGACAGGGGCCAGAGGGGCTGTTTTTT.

This chain connects TRBV6-6 to TRBJ2-5; D unclear. The CDR3 runs to 12 residues. V lost 7 bases and J 5 bases, leaving 11 bases between the germline ends. Per germline, CDR1 MNHNY and CDR2 SVGAGI (reference sequence). The CDR3 DNA reads TGTGCCAGCACCATAGCCGGGGAGACCCAGTACTTC. Its translation: CASTIAGETQYF.

This clone was observed a handful of times. V is TRBV9 and J is TRBJ2-4; a weak D match, TRBD2 (7 bases). Germline V gene lookup returns CDR1 SGDLS and CDR2 YYNGEE. V was pared by 4 bases and J by 9 bases, with 20 bases between. CDR3 length equals 15 residues. In DNA form, the CDR3 reads TGTGCCAGCAGCCAGACCGGGGGGCCTTACTCCATTCAGTACTTC. Protein: CASSQTGGPYSIQYF.

This clone was observed a single time. The chain uses TRBV6-1 and TRBJ2-3, with D perhaps TRBD1 (5 bases). Trimming stripped 4 bases from V and 0 bases from J, with 20 bases between. Germline-derived CDR1 and CDR2 are MNHNS and SASEGT. This CDR3 comprises 18 residues. The CDR3 spells CASSVTAAQTDSTDTQYF. CDR3 nucleotides: TGTGCCAGCAGTGTGACAGCAGCCCAGACGGATAGCACAGATACGCAGTATTTT.

This clone was counted a single time. This chain links TRBV3-1 (or the pseudogene TRBV3-2) with TRBJ2-1; TRBD2 matches 9 bases. The CDR3 contains 14 residues. V lost 4 bases to trimming and J lost 10 bases; unmatched junction nucleotides: 8. CDR1 is LGHDT and CDR2 is YNNKEL in the germline V gene (reference sequence). The DNA of the CDR3 is TGTGCCAGCAGCCCTAGCGGGATTGGGCGGGAGCAGTTCTTC. Its translation is CASSPSGIGREQFF.

V and J are TRBV18 and TRBJ2-7; D not resolved. Germline V gives CDR1 KGHSH, CDR2 LQKENI. Trimming took off 3 bases at V and 3 bases at J, with 15 bases between the two ends. The CDR3 loop spans 15 amino acids. CDR3 sequence reads: CASSPSRQADYEQYF. The CDR3, as DNA: TGTGCCAGCTCACCCTCCCGGCAGGCCGACTACGAGCAGTACTTC.

This chain uses TRBV27 with TRBJ2-5, with a weak D call TRBD2 (7 bases). The V and J ends lost 5 bases and 5 bases respectively, with 18 bases between them. The CDR3 totals 15 residues. Germline CDR1 MNHEY, CDR2 SMNVEV (reference sequence). CDR3 in amino acids: CASSTIQGRGETQYF. As DNA, the CDR3 is TGTGCCAGCAGTACCATCCAGGGGAGGGGCGAGACCCAGTACTTC.

The rearrangement uses TRBV9 and TRBJ2-2, with TRBD2 identical over 13 bases. Germline CDR1 SGDLS, CDR2 YYNGEE. The CDR3 is 19 residues long. Trimming took 0 bases from V and 4 from J; bases not matched to a gene: 9. DNA of the CDR3: TGTGCCAGCAGCGTAGACCCGACTAGCGGGGGGTTGGGCACCGGGGAGCTGTTTTTT. Amino acid sequence: CASSVDPTSGGLGTGELFF.

The chain employs TRBV19 and TRBJ2-3; tentatively, D is TRBD1 (6 bases). Trimming left V 7 bases short and J 3 bases short, with 11 bases between. The CDR3 sequence is 13 residues long. From germline, CDR1 is LNHDA and CDR2 SQIVND (reference sequence). CDR3 region: CASKTRGTDTQYF. CDR3 bases: TGTGCCAGTAAGACGAGGGGGACAGATACGCAGTATTTT.

The chain links TRBV5-8 to TRBJ2-1; 7 bases line up with TRBD2. V lost 2 bases and J lost 9; bases outside the gene matches: 5. CDR1 and CDR2 from the germline V gene are SGHTS and YDEGEE. The CDR3 totals 13 residues. CDR3 DNA: TGTGCCAGCAGCTTTACTAGCGAGGGTGAGCAGTTCTTC. Its translation: CASSFTSEGEQFF.